This T cell receptor beta chain emerged from a study of blood T cell repertoires in COVID-19. Turning to the study itself: From T cells, B-cell-depleted T cells, or PBMCs came the material, which was cDNA or gDNA.

Per the study methods: How many nucleated cells were present was estimated from reference gene primer amplification. Clones were read by immunoSEQ multiplex PCR, and TCRdb kept only the in-frame ones, dropping some. V and J calls and clone size follow that table, whereas D and trimming were derived from the DNA. Of some 110,000 clones in the sample, about 87% are singletons; the top ten hold 15%. This clone was found a few times. This CDR3 region has 16 residues. V lost 1 base to trimming and J lost 8 bases; unmatched junction nucleotides: 7. The germline V gene has CDR1 SGHVS and CDR2 FQNEAQ. The V call is TRBV7-8, the J call TRBJ1-6; 8 nucleotides align to TRBD1. The sample was peripheral blood. The clonotype was recovered from a man aged 50-59 years with acute or convalescent COVID-19. CDR3 DNA: TGTGCCAGCAGCTTAGTGGCAGGGGGCAATCATTCACCCCTCCACTTT. Encoded protein: CASSLVAGGNHSPLHF.